A single count supports the clone carrying this TCR beta chain. Sequenced by immunoSEQ multiplex PCR; TCRdb stores in-frame clones only, minus some. This table has 100,000 or so clones, around 93% appearing once. The data were taken from a study of T cell changes during pregnancy in multiple sclerosis. CDR3 size: 11 residues. CDR1 and CDR2 from the germline V gene are SQVTM and ANQGSEA. Trimming shortened V by 3 bases and J by 6 bases, and 5 bases separated the two germline ends. The sequence derives from a female donor with multiple sclerosis, enrolled in a pregnancy study. Sequenced here: peripheral blood, sampled before pregnancy. This chain connects TRBV29-1 to TRBJ2-2, with D uncertain. CDR3 protein: CSVEESGELFF. The CDR3 DNA is TGCAGCGTTGAGGAGTCCGGGGAGCTGTTTTTT.